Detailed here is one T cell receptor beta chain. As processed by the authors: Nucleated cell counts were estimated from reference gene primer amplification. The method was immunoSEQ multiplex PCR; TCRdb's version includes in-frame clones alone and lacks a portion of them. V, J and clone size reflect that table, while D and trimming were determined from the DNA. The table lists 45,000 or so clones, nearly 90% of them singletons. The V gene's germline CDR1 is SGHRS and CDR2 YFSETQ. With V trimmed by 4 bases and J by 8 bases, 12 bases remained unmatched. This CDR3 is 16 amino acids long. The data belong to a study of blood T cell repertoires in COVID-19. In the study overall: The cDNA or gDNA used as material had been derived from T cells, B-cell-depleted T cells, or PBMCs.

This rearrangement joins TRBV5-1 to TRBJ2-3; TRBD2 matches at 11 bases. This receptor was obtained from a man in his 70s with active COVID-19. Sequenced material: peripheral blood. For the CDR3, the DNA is TGCGCCAGCAGCGAATCGGCTAGCGGGGGGCTGGGTACGCAGTATTTT. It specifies CASSESASGGLGTQYF.